The source of this T cell receptor (beta chain) is a study of blood T cells in healthy people across ages. Remarks on this clonotype: Its antigen is undetermined.

The length of the CDR3 is 16 residues. Trimming cost V 7 bases and J 5 bases, with 22 bases left between them. Looked up from germline, CDR1 is MNHNY and CDR2 is SVGAGI (reference sequence). The second PCR ran about 6 to 12 cycles with a sample-barcoded 5' primer and J-beta primers. Each CDR3 protein gets one entry after TCRdb re-called the 5' RACE reads with MiXCR. The table shows fewer than 700,000 distinct CDR3 sequences, with 47% occurring only once. Study outcomes and limitations: The recorded TCR beta diversity per million T cells decreased in a roughly linear manner with age. Correlation between TCR beta diversity and naive T cell percentage was strong.

The receptor was derived from an elderly man in good health. The gene calls are TRBV6-6 and TRBJ2-3; TRBD2 might be the D (7 bases). The sequencing input was blood. The CDR3 DNA sequence: TGTGCCAGCACCTACTCCCTAGCGGAGGGGGAAGATACGCAGTATTTT. The encoded protein is CASTYSLAEGEDTQYF.